This T cell receptor beta chain was recorded in a study of Ad26.COV2.S vaccination and SARS-CoV-2 variants. As for the study in general: In the COV1001 trial, the donor was in the Ad26.COV2.S arm. The vaccine Ad26.COV2.S was put into the muscle once, or twice with 56 days between.

Using immunoSEQ multiplex PCR, the repertoire was profiled, and TCRdb retains in-frame clones only, with some absent. This table has some 330,000 clones, roughly 90% appearing once. The treatment was: about 20 received Ad26.COV2.S at low or high dose, single or two shots; several received placebo; per-sample allocation not given. The investigators took samples on day 63 after the first vaccine or placebo injection. Wuhan-strain SARS-CoV-2 spike was expressed by the Ad26 vector that made up the vaccine. Germline V lookup: CDR1 MGHRA, CDR2 YSYEKL. The CDR3 totals 14 residues. Trimming removed 2 bases from V and 5 bases from J, with 12 bases in between. Study results and caveats: Those who received the vaccine showed greater spike-specific TCR breadth than those given placebo.

Regarding this clone: Its antigen is unknown.

The material sequenced was peripheral blood, taken in a trial of Ad26.COV2.S vaccine versus placebo. J is TRBJ1-1 and V is TRBV4-1; D may be TRBD1 (5 bases). This clonotype was sampled from a person between 18 and 60 years old who received the Ad26.COV2.S COVID-19 vaccine or a placebo. DNA of the CDR3: TGCGCCAGCAGCCAACTCAGGGTGGGGACTGAAGCTTTCTTT. It translates to CASSQLRVGTEAFF.